This T cell receptor (beta chain) was recorded in a study of blood T cell repertoires in COVID-19. As for the study in general: Samples representing acute and convalescent COVID-19 were sourced from the United States, Italy and Spain. The analysed material was cDNA or gDNA that came from T cells, B-cell-depleted T cells, or PBMCs.

In the original analysis: Reference gene primers were amplified, and this amplification served to estimate nucleated cell counts. Sequencing used immunoSEQ multiplex PCR; TCRdb keeps in-frame clones, though not all of them. That table supplies the V and J calls and clone size; D and trimming were determined from the DNA. The data contain around 50,000 clones, around 91% of them singletons. The sample comprised peripheral blood. This TCR derives from a human donor in a cohort sampled during active COVID-19.

The CDR3 nucleotides read TGTGCCAGCAGCCAAGAAAGCGGGAGCTACAATGAGCAGTTCTTC. It encodes CASSQESGSYNEQFF. The J gene is TRBJ2-1, the V gene TRBV4-2, with 8 bases lining up with TRBD2. CDR3 length: 15 amino acids. Germline V gene lookup returns CDR1 LGHNA and CDR2 YNFKEQ. J was trimmed by 3 bases and V by 0 bases; bases with no gene match: 1.